The 20 T cell receptor beta chains listed next were all sequenced from one sample in a study of control samples from healthy donors and cancer patients. Sequencing was performed with immunoSEQ multiplex PCR; in TCRdb, only in-frame clones are kept and a portion is missing. Of approximately 160,000 clones in the sample, 92% were seen once. The specimen was blood. Receptors originate from a woman aged 25 to 39 in good health.

The chain has TRBV6-5 and TRBJ1-1; D is ambiguous. CDR3 length: 13 amino acids. The germline V gene encodes CDR1 MNHEY and CDR2 SVGAGI. Trimming cost V 4 bases and J 4 bases, with 10 bases left between them. CDR3 coding DNA: TGTGCCAGCAGTTTACGTTGGAGCACTGAAGCTTTCTTT. Translating it yields CASSLRWSTEAFF.

This clone came up a few times. The rearrangement links TRBV2 to TRBJ2-7, with D uncertain. Germline CDR1 reads SNHLY; CDR2 reads FYNNEI. This CDR3 is built from 11 residues. The V end was cut by 6 bases, the J end by 3 bases, with 6 bases between. CDR3 amino acids: CASRASYEQYF. The CDR3 nucleotides are TGTGCCAGCAGGGCTAGCTACGAGCAGTACTTC.

The chain has TRBV28 and TRBJ2-1; D is unclear. V was pared by 6 bases and J by 5 bases, with 8 bases between. Germline V gene sequence: CDR1 MDHEN, CDR2 SYDVKM. The CDR3 spans 12 residues. The CDR3 reads CASSPPHNEQFF. CDR3 nucleotide sequence: TGTGCCAGCAGCCCGCCCCACAATGAGCAGTTCTTC.

The chain has TRBV7-3 and TRBJ2-1; TRBD2 matches 13 bases. The CDR3 extends over 15 amino acids. The germline V gene encodes CDR1 SGHTA and CDR2 FQGTGA. The V and J ends lost 5 bases and 8 bases, in that order; junction bases with no gene match: 6. The CDR3 nucleotides read TGTGCCAGCAGCGTACTAGCGGGAGGGCCGGATGAGCAGTTCTTC. Translating gives CASSVLAGGPDEQFF.

The genes are TRBV5-6 and TRBJ1-3; 11 bases line up with TRBD1. With V trimmed by 2 bases and J by 2 bases, 3 bases remained unmatched. This CDR3 contains 16 residues. In germline, CDR1 is SGHDT, CDR2 YYEEEE. CDR3 region: CASSFGQGAPGNTIYF. In DNA form, the CDR3 reads TGTGCCAGCAGCTTTGGACAGGGGGCGCCTGGAAACACCATATATTTT.

CDR3 sequence (DNA): TGTGCCAGCAGTAACGGGACCCTAGCCCACAATGAGCAGTTCTTC. Residues: CASSNGTLAHNEQFF. The genes are TRBV28 and TRBJ2-1, with D possibly called TRBD1 or TRBD2 (5 bases each). This CDR3 contains 15 residues. Trimming cost V 5 bases and J 5 bases, with 16 bases left between them. Germline V gene data show CDR1 as MDHEN and CDR2 as SYDVKM.

The chain recombines TRBV29-1 with TRBJ1-2, with D maybe TRBD1 (5 bases). V was clipped by 2 bases and J by 3 bases, with 16 bases between them. The germline gives CDR1 SQVTM, CDR2 ANQGSEA. The CDR3 runs 15 residues. CDR3 amino acids: CSVESWVMGDYGYTF. The CDR3 DNA is TGCAGCGTTGAATCTTGGGTAATGGGGGACTATGGCTACACCTTC. Based on the CDR3 plus reference TRBV29-1 and TRBJ1-2, the full variable domain is SAVISQKPSRDICQRGTSLTIQCQVDSQVTMMFWYRQQPGQSLTLIATANQGSEATYESGFVIDKFPISRPNLTFSTLTVSNMSPEDSSIYLCSVESWVMGDYGYTFGSGTRLTVV.

The chain has TRBV28 and TRBJ2-7; 7 positions match TRBD2. V trimming: 2 bases; J trimming: 12 bases; junction bases outside the gene matches: 10. CDR1 MDHEN and CDR2 SYDVKM come from the germline V gene. The CDR3 consists of 13 residues. CDR3 DNA sequence: TGTGCCAGCAGTTTAGGGGGGGAGGCGTCACGGTACTTC. Translation gives CASSLGGEASRYF.

The chain links TRBV7-9 to TRBJ2-7, with D uncertain. The CDR3 spans 12 residues. V lost 5 bases and J lost 3, with 8 bases in between. CDR1 is SEHNR and CDR2 is FQNEAQ in the germline V gene (reference sequence). The CDR3 nucleotides read TGTGCCAGCAGCCCCCACGGCTACGAGCAGTACTTC. It translates to CASSPHGYEQYF.

The chain uses TRBV6-2 or TRBV6-3 and TRBJ1-2; no firm D call. V dropped 5 bases and J dropped 2 bases, with 15 bases sitting between them. The CDR3 totals 15 residues. Germline loops: CDR1 MNHEY, CDR2 SVGEGT. CDR3 protein: CASSLSGGLNYGYTF. In DNA, the CDR3 is TGTGCCAGCAGTCTGAGTGGTGGGCTCAACTATGGCTACACCTTC.

The chain combines TRBV20-1 with TRBJ1-4; maybe TRBD1 (6 bases). This CDR3 spans 15 amino acids. Trimming pared 3 bases from V and 0 bases from J, leaving 11 bases between. The germline V gene encodes CDR1 DFQATT and CDR2 SNEGSKA (reference sequence). This CDR3 reads CSASKQGATNEKLFF. CDR3 DNA sequence: TGCAGTGCTAGTAAACAGGGAGCAACTAATGAAAAACTGTTTTTT.

This chain joins TRBV7-9 and TRBJ1-2; TRBD1 matches 7 bases. The germline V gene has CDR1 SEHNR and CDR2 FQNEAQ (reference sequence). V gave up 5 bases and J gave up 5 bases; unmatched junction bases: 14. The CDR3 is 16 amino acids. The CDR3 nucleotides read TGTGCCAGCAGCCCCCTCCCGGGACAGCAAACATATGGCTACACCTTC. This gives the protein CASSPLPGQQTYGYTF. The whole variable domain, remainder taken from reference TRBV7-9 and TRBJ1-2, is DTGVSQNPRHKITKRGQNVTFRCDPISEHNRLYWYRQTLGQGPEFLTYFQNEAQLEKSRLLSDRFSAERPKGSFSTLEIQRTEQGDSAMYLCASSPLPGQQTYGYTFGSGTRLTVV.

Only a few counts were recorded for this clone. The chain carries TRBV29-1 and TRBJ2-5, with TRBD1 as a possible D gene (6 bases). Germline CDR1 reads SQVTM; CDR2 reads ANQGSEA. V lost 4 bases, J lost 4 bases, and 16 bases lay in between. CDR3 size: 14 residues. In DNA form, the CDR3 reads TGCAGCGTTGCCAGGGACATACTGGTAGAGACCCAGTACTTC. This encodes CSVARDILVETQYF.

The V gene is TRBV28, the J gene TRBJ1-1, with TRBD1 matching over 7 bases. The CDR3 consists of 14 residues. The germline V gene encodes CDR1 MDHEN and CDR2 SYDVKM. The V gene end was trimmed by 5 bases and the J gene end by 5 bases; junction bases not matched to a gene: 8. CDR3 loop: CASSPPTGWTEAFF. CDR3 DNA sequence: TGTGCCAGCAGTCCGCCGACAGGGTGGACTGAAGCTTTCTTT.

This clone was counted a single time. The V call is TRBV25-1, the J call TRBJ2-6, with D possibly being TRBD1 (5 bases). The V end was cut by 2 bases, the J end by 0 bases, with 8 bases between. The CDR3 sequence is 16 residues long. Germline loops: CDR1 MGHDK, CDR2 SYGVNS. This chain's CDR3 is CASSEPDSSGANVLTF. The CDR3 coding sequence is TGTGCCAGCAGTGAACCCGACAGCTCTGGGGCCAACGTCCTGACTTTC.

The CDR3 coding sequence is TGTGCCACCAGCAGAGAAGCGGACACCGGGGAGCTGTTTTTT. Translation: CATSREADTGELFF. This chain connects TRBV15 to TRBJ2-2; a possible D gene is TRBD2 (5 bases). Trimming removed 0 bases from V and 3 bases from J, with 5 bases in between. This CDR3 has 14 amino acids. Germline CDR1 is LNHNV and CDR2 is YYDKDF (reference sequence).

The rearrangement uses TRBV28 and TRBJ1-1; no reliable D call. This CDR3 contains 16 residues. Germline lookup yields CDR1 MDHEN and CDR2 SYDVKM. V was clipped by 5 bases and J by 0 bases, with 16 bases between them. CDR3 amino acids: CASSPSGRVMNTEAFF. CDR3 DNA sequence: TGTGCCAGCAGTCCCTCCGGACGGGTCATGAACACTGAAGCTTTCTTT.

This chain connects TRBV7-8 to TRBJ2-1, with 12 nucleotides matching TRBD2. V shed 0 bases, J shed 9 bases, and the junction held 6 bases outside the gene matches. The length of the CDR3 is 16 residues. Germline CDR1 reads SGHVS; CDR2 reads FQNEAQ. CDR3 sequence (DNA): TGTGCCAGCAGCTTAGCGAGGCTAGCGGGGGGGTCTGAGCAGTTCTTC. Its translation is CASSLARLAGGSEQFF.

This clone came up a few times. The rearrangement uses TRBV2 and TRBJ2-3, with D hard to call. Trimming removed 5 bases at V and 2 bases at J, with 20 bases between. This CDR3 contains 17 residues. The V gene's germline CDR1 is SNHLY and CDR2 FYNNEI. The CDR3 DNA is TGTGCCAGCAGTAAGAACAACCTGCCCACGAACACAGATACGCAGTATTTT. Amino acid sequence: CASSKNNLPTNTDTQYF.

This chain uses TRBV15 with TRBJ2-1; TRBD2 matches at 13 bases. With V trimmed by 5 bases and J by 9 bases, 4 bases remained unmatched. The CDR3 is 14 amino acids. From germline, CDR1 is LNHNV and CDR2 YYDKDF (reference sequence). CDR3 residues: CATSPGLAGFEQFF. As DNA, the CDR3 is TGTGCCACCAGCCCGGGACTAGCGGGATTTGAGCAGTTCTTC. The full variable domain, completed using reference TRBV15 and TRBJ2-1, is DAMVIQNPRYQVTQFGKPVTLSCSQTLNHNVMYWYQQKSSQAPKLLFHYYDKDFNNEADTPDNFQSRRPNTSFCFLDIRSPGLGDTAMYLCATSPGLAGFEQFFGPGTRLTVL.